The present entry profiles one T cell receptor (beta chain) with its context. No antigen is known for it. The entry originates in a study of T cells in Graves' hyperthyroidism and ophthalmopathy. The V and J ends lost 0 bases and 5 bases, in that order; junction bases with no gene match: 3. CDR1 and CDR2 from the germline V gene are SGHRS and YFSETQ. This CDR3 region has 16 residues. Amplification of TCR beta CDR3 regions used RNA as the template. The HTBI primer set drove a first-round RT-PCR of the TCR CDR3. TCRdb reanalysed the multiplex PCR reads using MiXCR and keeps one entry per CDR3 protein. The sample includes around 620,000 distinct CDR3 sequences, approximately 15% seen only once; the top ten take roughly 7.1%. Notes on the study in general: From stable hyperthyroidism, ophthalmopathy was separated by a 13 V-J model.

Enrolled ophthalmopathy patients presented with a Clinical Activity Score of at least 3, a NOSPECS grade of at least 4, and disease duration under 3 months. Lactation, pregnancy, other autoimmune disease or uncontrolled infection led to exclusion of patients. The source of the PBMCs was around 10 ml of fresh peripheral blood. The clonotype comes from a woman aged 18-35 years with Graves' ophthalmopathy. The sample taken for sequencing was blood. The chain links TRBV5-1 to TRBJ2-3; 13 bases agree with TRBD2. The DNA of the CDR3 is TGCGCCAGCAGCTTGGGGACTAGCGGGGGTCAAGATACGCAGTATTTT. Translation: CASSLGTSGGQDTQYF.